One sample yielded the 13 T cell receptor beta chains listed below, sequenced in a study of spatial heterogeneity in lung cancer. Time point given: sample taken at primary tumor resection. Unsorted whole RNA from tumor, nontumor lung or frozen PBMC underwent sequencing. MiXCR, applied by TCRdb to the 5' RACE reads, yields one record per CDR3 protein. The table includes tens of thousands of distinct CDR3 sequences, 10% to 15% detected once. The sample was PBMCs, taken at surgery. Every receptor here comes from a female donor with early-stage non-small cell lung cancer.

This sequence joins TRBV15 and TRBJ1-5, with D possibly being TRBD1 (6 bases). V was trimmed by 1 base and J by 4 bases, leaving 26 bases between them. The germline V gene has CDR1 LNHNV and CDR2 YYDKDF (reference sequence). CDR3 length equals 20 residues. This chain's CDR3 is CATSRVIPPSTGRGNQPQHF. The CDR3 nucleotides read TGTGCCACCAGCAGAGTAATTCCCCCCTCGACGGGGAGGGGGAATCAGCCCCAGCATTTT.

There are a few counts of this clonotype. The genes are TRBV15 and TRBJ2-1, with TRBD1 identical over 12 bases. The CDR3 extends over 17 amino acids. CDR1 LNHNV and CDR2 YYDKDF come from the germline V gene (reference sequence). V lost 0 bases and J lost 7; bases outside the gene matches: 7. CDR3 nucleotides: TGTGCCACCAGCAGAGATAGGGGACAGGGGGCAATTAATGAGCAGTTCTTC. The encoded protein is CATSRDRGQGAINEQFF. The full variable domain, completed using reference TRBV15 and TRBJ2-1, is DAMVIQNPRYQVTQFGKPVTLSCSQTLNHNVMYWYQQKSSQAPKLLFHYYDKDFNNEADTPDNFQSRRPNTSFCFLDIRSPGLGDTAMYLCATSRDRGQGAINEQFFGPGTRLTVL.

This clonotype was found a few times. This sequence joins TRBV7-2 and TRBJ2-7, with TRBD2 identical over 10 bases. The trim removed 2 bases at V and 3 bases at J, leaving 4 bases unmatched. This CDR3 spans 15 amino acids. Germline values: CDR1 SGHTA, CDR2 FQGNSA. The CDR3 protein is CASSLWSSGGYEQYF. The CDR3 DNA reads as TGTGCCAGCAGCTTATGGTCTAGCGGGGGCTACGAGCAGTACTTC.

This clonotype came up a few times. The chain employs TRBV5-8 and TRBJ1-3; D is possibly TRBD1 (5 bases). From germline, CDR1 is SGHTS and CDR2 YDEGEE. The CDR3 has 15 residues. V lost 0 bases, J lost 4 bases, and 11 bases lay in between. The CDR3, as DNA: TGTGCCAGCAGCTTGGGCGGGGCCCAAGGAAACACCATATATTTT. The encoded protein is CASSLGGAQGNTIYF.

The V and J genes are TRBV15 and TRBJ1-4; TRBD1 is a possible D gene (6 bases). The CDR3 is 15 residues long. Trimming left V 3 bases short and J 0 bases short, with 8 bases between. Germline values: CDR1 LNHNV, CDR2 YYDKDF (reference sequence). The chain's CDR3 is CATSRGGATNEKLFF. CDR3 nucleotide sequence: TGTGCCACCAGCAGGGGGGGCGCAACTAATGAAAAACTGTTTTTT.

This chain uses TRBV6-1 with TRBJ1-1; D possibly corresponds to TRBD1 (6 bases). Per germline, CDR1 MNHNS and CDR2 SASEGT. With 4 bases removed from V and 8 bases from J, the gap between germline ends came to 14 bases. The CDR3 contains 13 residues. CDR3 bases: TGTGCCAGCAGTGTTGAAATAACAGGGGAAGCTTTCTTT. Its protein is CASSVEITGEAFF.

This clonotype was seen at least ten times. The chain carries TRBV6-5 and TRBJ1-3; 8 positions agree with TRBD1. Germline CDR1 MNHEY, CDR2 SVGAGI. The CDR3 runs to 15 residues. Trimming removed 7 bases from V and 1 base from J; junction bases left unmatched: 6. This chain's CDR3 is CASTSDRVSGNTIYF. CDR3 nucleotides: TGTGCCAGCACCTCGGACAGGGTATCTGGAAACACCATATATTTT.

This clonotype was seen more than once but under ten times. The CDR3 DNA sequence: TGTGCCAGCAGCTCCACACAGGGGGGGAGCCCTGAAGCTTTCTTT. Protein sequence: CASSSTQGGSPEAFF. V and J are TRBV6-5 and TRBJ1-1, with 8 nucleotides matching TRBD1. This CDR3 contains 15 residues. V gave up 6 bases and J gave up 6 bases; unmatched junction bases: 12. The germline CDR1 and CDR2 sequences are MNHEY and SVGAGI.

Only a few counts were recorded for this clonotype. The genes are TRBV3-1 and TRBJ2-7, with 7 bases that match TRBD1. The V and J ends lost 4 bases and 3 bases, in that order; junction bases with no gene match: 9. CDR1 is LGHDT, CDR2 YNNKEL, per germline (reference sequence). This CDR3 has 15 residues. CDR3 nucleotides: TGTGCCAGCAGCCCAAGAACGGGACAGTTCTACGAGCAGTACTTC. It yields the protein CASSPRTGQFYEQYF.

The sample holds a few counts of this clonotype. The rearrangement uses TRBV18 and TRBJ1-1; TRBD1 is a possible D gene (6 bases). The CDR3 extends over 13 amino acids. Germline values: CDR1 KGHSH, CDR2 LQKENI. The V gene lost 5 bases and the J gene lost 4 bases, with 11 bases spanning the gap. The CDR3 sequence: CASSTGSGTEAFF. The CDR3 DNA is TGTGCCAGCTCAACAGGGTCGGGCACTGAAGCTTTCTTT.

This clonotype occurred a few times. The chain couples TRBV5-1 to TRBJ2-3; 10 nucleotides match TRBD2. The CDR3 spans 18 residues. V shed 4 bases and J 1 base; nucleotides not matched to a gene: 12. Germline assignment: CDR1 SGHRS and CDR2 YFSETQ. The DNA of the CDR3 is TGCGCCAGCAGCCCCATCTGGACTAGCGGAGACGGCACAGATACGCAGTATTTT. This sequence encodes CASSPIWTSGDGTDTQYF.

The chain recombines TRBV11-2 with TRBJ2-3; D is possibly TRBD1 (5 bases). Germline V gives CDR1 SGHAT, CDR2 FQNNGV. Trimming left V 4 bases short and J 6 bases short, with 23 bases between. This CDR3 has 17 residues. CDR3 sequence: CASSSGRGPIPQDTQYF. The CDR3, as DNA: TGTGCCAGCAGCTCAGGGCGTGGCCCGATCCCTCAGGATACGCAGTATTTT.

The chain has TRBV6-1 and TRBJ1-3; D is undetermined. Germline V gene lookup returns CDR1 MNHNS and CDR2 SASEGT. The V gene lost 8 bases and the J gene lost 4 bases, with 12 bases spanning the gap. The CDR3 is 13 residues long. The CDR3 bases are TGTGCCAGCTCCCAACTTGGAGGAAACACCATATATTTT. Protein: CASSQLGGNTIYF.